This TCR beta chain derives from a study of neurological immune-mediated disorders (dated by TCRdb to between 2017 and 2020). Background on the whole study: Among the approximately 34 multiple sclerosis patients, relapsing-remitting MS was present in some 31 and secondary progressive MS was present in 3. The study compared peripheral blood TCR-beta repertoires of HTLV-I-associated myelopathy (HAM/TSP) patients, multiple sclerosis patients and healthy controls using UMI-based sequencing. Alongside PBMC samples, the set of some 98 TCR-beta libraries contained longitudinal samples, technical triplicates, and paired CD4+ and CD8+ T-cell subsets that had been sorted. The cohort comprised roughly 69 subjects: about 15 HAM/TSP patients, some 34 multiple sclerosis patients and about 20 healthy controls.

For unsorted PBMC libraries, 2 million PBMCs were used after storage in RNAlater at -80 degrees C until RNA extraction. The multiple sclerosis patients were enrolled in a US clinical protocol that used magnetic resonance imaging to evaluate disease progression. PBMCs were separated from peripheral blood using Ficoll-Hypaque density gradient centrifugation and then cryopreserved in liquid nitrogen. CDR3 length: 13 amino acids, cysteine to phenylalanine. Solely the CDR3 DNA is kept, with 39 bases framed from the first base. V loses 0 bases of germline sequence and J loses 7 bases, and the interval between the two ends is 9 bases. The germline V gene (reference sequence) sets CDR1 to DFQATT and CDR2 to SNEGSKA. cDNA was synthesized by template-switch 5'RACE using a primer carrying a 10-nucleotide random unique molecular identifier by which each TCR transcript was tagged. Every sequencing run yielded over 190 million TCR-beta sequences covering 15-18 subjects. The RNeasy kit was used to extract total RNA. Using the KAPA Real-time Library Amplification kit, TCR-beta VDJ regions were amplified with primers for the TCR constant region and the 5'RACE anchor. A first PCR added sample indexes and Illumina adaptors, after which a second PCR increased the library yield. The roughly 650 bp TCR product was size-selected on a 2% E-gel SizeSelection system after Ampure bead purification. Before pooling, libraries had their quality checked on a Bioanalyzer, their concentration measured with Qubit, and their quantity determined with the Kapa Library Quantification kit. An Illumina HiSeq 2500 sequenced the libraries paired-end 2 x 150 bp. To increase sequence diversity, roughly 24-32% phiX was spiked into each library pool. The authors processed their data as follows. The quality-filtered reads were processed with the UMI-based MiGEC pipeline, whose error correction step removed more than 85% of the raw TCR sequences. IMGT germline references were used for aligning VDJ genes, and each clonotype was defined as a unique CDR3 amino acid sequence together with its V-J genes. VDJtools evaluated clonal expansion, Shannon diversity and CDR3 relatedness (CalcPairwiseDistances, ClusterSamples); CLCbio workbench built phylogenetic trees. Expanded clones were defined as having at least 8 unique UMIs, based on coefficient-of-variation modelling across technical triplicates. The public reads were reprocessed in TCRdb via fastp at Q25 and MiXCR, keeping in-frame beta chains. Each record represents a unique CDR3 protein, reported with the most common genes and DNA among its rows. The V and J calls here are based on TCRdb, not the publication. The sample yields 55,000 to 75,000 distinct CDR3 sequences; over 4% were counted once. In total, the top ten clones hold about 6% of the sample.

Study-wide findings and limitations: In phylogenetic analysis, the repertoires of 18 of 34 MS patients grouped into a cluster of related CDR3 sequences, which suggests a possible signature at the repertoire level. The MS cluster was not associated with any clinical or MRI features, and the authors stated that larger cohorts are needed. TCR clonal expansion was greatest in HAM/TSP patients and smallest in MS patients, who ranked below even healthy controls. No identical CDR3 amino acid sequences were found to be shared among expanded clones across subjects, suggesting that TCR-beta repertoires were private in all groups.

This clonotype has a count of ten or more. Its recognized antigen is unknown. There are no base qualities to consult, and no much larger clone falls within one base. This clonotype was sampled from a human donor with multiple sclerosis. The donor label of this sample is uncertain. The chain joins TRBV20-1 to TRBJ1-4, with the identity of the D gene unclear. Material for sequencing was PBMCs. The DNA sequence is TGCAGTGCTAGAGAGGGGTTTGGTGAAAAACTGTTTTTT. This sequence encodes CSAREGFGEKLFF.